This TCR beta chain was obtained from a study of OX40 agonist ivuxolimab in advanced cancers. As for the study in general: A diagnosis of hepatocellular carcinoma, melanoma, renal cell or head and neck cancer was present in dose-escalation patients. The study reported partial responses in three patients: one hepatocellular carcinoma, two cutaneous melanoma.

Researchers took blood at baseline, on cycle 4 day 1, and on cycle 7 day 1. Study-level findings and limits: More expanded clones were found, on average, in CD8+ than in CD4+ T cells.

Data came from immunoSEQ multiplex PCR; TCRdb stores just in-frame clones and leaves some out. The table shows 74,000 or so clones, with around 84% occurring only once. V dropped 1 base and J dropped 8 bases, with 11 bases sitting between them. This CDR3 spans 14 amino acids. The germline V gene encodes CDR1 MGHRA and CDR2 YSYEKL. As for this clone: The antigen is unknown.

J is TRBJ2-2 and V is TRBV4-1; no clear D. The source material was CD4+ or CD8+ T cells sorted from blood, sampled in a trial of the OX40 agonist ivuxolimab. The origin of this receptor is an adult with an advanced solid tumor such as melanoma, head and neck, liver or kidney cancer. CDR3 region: CASSQVDGEGELFF. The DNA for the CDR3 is TGCGCCAGCAGCCAAGTGGACGGAGAGGGGGAGCTGTTTTTT.